This entry lists 32 T cell receptor beta chains sequenced from one sample in a study of blood T cell repertoires in COVID-19 (dated by TCRdb to about 2020). Library preparation employed the immunoSEQ multiplex PCR assay. TCRdb retrieved this table from immuneACCESS and kept in-frame rearrangements only. Not all clones are present; in checked studies, unresolved V genes account for under half, and no reason is known for the remainder. The sample yields 400,000 or so clones; roughly 89% were counted once. Clones ranked in the top ten supply less than 0.95% of the sample. Sequenced material: peripheral blood. The receptors were sampled from a man aged 18 to 35 with COVID-19, enrolled during active disease.

A single count supports this clone. V is TRBV3-1 (or the pseudogene TRBV3-2) and J is TRBJ1-3, with TRBD1 as a possible D gene (6 bases). V was pared by 4 bases and J by 6 bases, with 25 bases between. The length of the CDR3 is 18 residues. Germline CDR1 LGHDT, CDR2 YNNKEL (reference sequence). Here the CDR3 reads CASSLLLPLTGEKNTIYF. The DNA for the CDR3 is TGTGCCAGCAGCCTACTACTCCCACTGACAGGAGAGAAAAACACCATATATTTT.

This clone was observed a few times. The chain recombines TRBV7-2 with TRBJ2-7; TRBD2 matches at 8 bases. This CDR3 is built from 15 residues. Losses at the gene ends were 1 base for V and 3 bases for J; bases not matched to a gene: 5. Germline loops: CDR1 SGHTA, CDR2 FQGNSA. The chain's CDR3 is CASSLVPGGGYEQYF. For the CDR3, the DNA is TGTGCCAGCAGCTTAGTTCCCGGGGGGGGCTACGAGCAGTACTTC.

V is TRBV30 and J is TRBJ2-7; possibly TRBD2 for D (6 bases). Germline values: CDR1 GTSNPN, CDR2 SVGIG (reference sequence). V lost 0 bases to trimming and J lost 4 bases, with 13 bases between them. The CDR3 totals 14 residues. The CDR3 sequence is CAWSVGIGGYEQYF. CDR3 DNA sequence: TGTGCCTGGAGTGTAGGGATTGGGGGGTACGAGCAGTACTTC.

The chain joins TRBV6-5 to TRBJ1-1; TRBD1 matches 8 bases. Germline CDR1 reads MNHEY; CDR2 reads SVGAGI. The CDR3 is 11 residues long. The trim removed 11 bases at V and 11 bases at J, leaving 10 bases unmatched. The DNA for the CDR3 is TGTGCCGCAGCGGGGACAGGTCGGGCTTTCTTT. This gives the protein CAAAGTGRAFF.

The DNA for the CDR3 is TGTGCCAGCAGCGATTCCCGGGACAGGGGGCGAAGCGATGGCTACACCTTC. Its protein is CASSDSRDRGRSDGYTF. This sequence joins TRBV9 and TRBJ1-2, with 12 bases identical to TRBD1. The CDR3 covers 17 residues. Germline assignment: CDR1 SGDLS and CDR2 YYNGEE. V lost 3 bases and J lost 6; bases outside the gene matches: 12.

This chain connects TRBV20-1 to TRBJ1-1; unclear D gene. CDR3 length equals 11 residues. The germline CDR1 and CDR2 sequences are DFQATT and SNEGSKA (reference sequence). The V end lost 6 bases, the J end lost 4 bases, and 9 bases lay between the germline ends. The CDR3 reads CSAIGSTEAFF. The DNA for the CDR3 is TGCAGTGCAATAGGGAGCACTGAAGCTTTCTTT.

The chain carries TRBV7-9 and TRBJ2-1; 10 bases are a match to TRBD1. CDR1 is SEHNR and CDR2 is FQNEAQ in the germline V gene (reference sequence). The CDR3 runs to 16 residues. Trimming removed 1 base from V and 3 bases from J; junction bases left unmatched: 3. The CDR3 coding sequence is TGTGCCAGCAGCTTAGGCAGGACAGGGGGCTACAATGAGCAGTTCTTC. It codes for CASSLGRTGGYNEQFF. Full variable domain (missing parts from reference TRBV7-9 and TRBJ2-1): DTGVSQNPRHKITKRGQNVTFRCDPISEHNRLYWYRQTLGQGPEFLTYFQNEAQLEKSRLLSDRFSAERPKGSFSTLEIQRTEQGDSAMYLCASSLGRTGGYNEQFFGPGTRLTVL.

The V gene is TRBV7-9, the J gene TRBJ1-1; the D gene is possibly TRBD1 (5 bases). Deletions cut 1 base from V and 1 base from J, with 10 bases between. Germline assignment: CDR1 SEHNR and CDR2 FQNEAQ (reference sequence). The CDR3 is 15 amino acids. In nucleotides, the CDR3 is TGTGCCAGCAGCTTAGGATATGGGGCGAACACTGAAGCTTTCTTT. Translation: CASSLGYGANTEAFF. Complete variable domain (other parts from reference TRBV7-9 and TRBJ1-1): DTGVSQNPRHKITKRGQNVTFRCDPISEHNRLYWYRQTLGQGPEFLTYFQNEAQLEKSRLLSDRFSAERPKGSFSTLEIQRTEQGDSAMYLCASSLGYGANTEAFFGQGTRLTVV.

A few counts support this clone. The rearrangement uses TRBV5-6 and TRBJ2-7, with 10 bases fitting TRBD2. The CDR3 covers 15 residues. Germline V gene lookup returns CDR1 SGHDT and CDR2 YYEEEE. Trimming removed 4 bases from V and 2 bases from J; junction bases left unmatched: 6. In nucleotides, the CDR3 is TGTGCCAGCAGCCGCCTAGCGGGAGAAACCTACGAGCAGTACTTC. Protein sequence: CASSRLAGETYEQYF.

This clone has more than one count but fewer than ten. The chain carries TRBV7-9 and TRBJ1-1; a possible D gene is TRBD1 (6 bases). Germline values: CDR1 SEHNR, CDR2 FQNEAQ (reference sequence). The CDR3 sequence is 15 residues long. The ends were cut back, 6 bases at V and 4 bases at J, with 18 bases in the middle. The CDR3 DNA is TGTGCCAGCAGGATCGGGGCGGGGGCTCCCACTGAAGCTTTCTTT. Protein: CASRIGAGAPTEAFF.

The V gene is TRBV28, the J gene TRBJ2-7, with D perhaps TRBD1 (5 bases). V was clipped by 2 bases and J by 1 base, with 12 bases between them. Looked up from germline, CDR1 is MDHEN and CDR2 is SYDVKM. The CDR3 consists of 15 residues. For the CDR3, the DNA is TGTGCCAGCAGTTTACCTCCAGGGAATTCCTACGAGCAGTACTTC. Protein product: CASSLPPGNSYEQYF.

The chain carries TRBV6-6 and TRBJ2-2; D ambiguous. Germline CDR1 MNHNY, CDR2 SVGAGI (reference sequence). The CDR3 is 14 amino acids. V was trimmed by 10 bases and J by 6 bases, leaving 18 bases between them. CDR3: CATESKTSAGELFF. CDR3 coding DNA: TGTGCCACCGAGTCCAAAACCAGCGCCGGGGAGCTGTTTTTT.

The rearrangement joins TRBV11-2 to TRBJ1-1; D not resolved. The germline V gene has CDR1 SGHAT and CDR2 FQNNGV. V lost 5 bases and J 6 bases, leaving 10 bases between the germline ends. The CDR3 spans 12 residues. Here the CDR3 reads CASSQNSAEAFF. In DNA form, the CDR3 reads TGTGCCAGCAGCCAAAATAGCGCTGAAGCTTTCTTT.

The V gene is TRBV7-9, the J gene TRBJ2-7, with 7 bases matching TRBD1. Germline trimming cut 5 bases from V and 5 bases from J; bases unmatched to any gene: 6. Germline CDR1 is SEHNR and CDR2 is FQNEAQ (reference sequence). The CDR3 contains 13 residues. For the CDR3, the DNA is TGTGCCAGCAGCCCCACAGGGGTCGACGAGCAGTACTTC. It specifies CASSPTGVDEQYF.

The chain links TRBV27 to TRBJ2-7; weak D call: TRBD2 (6 bases). V lost 4 bases to trimming and J lost 3 bases, with 10 bases between them. CDR1 is MNHEY, CDR2 SMNVEV, per germline (reference sequence). The CDR3 runs to 13 residues. The CDR3 reads CASSYGRFYEQYF. The CDR3 DNA reads as TGTGCCAGCAGTTACGGGAGATTCTACGAGCAGTACTTC.

The chain carries TRBV19 and TRBJ2-2; D ambiguous. Germline lookup yields CDR1 LNHDA and CDR2 SQIVND (reference sequence). The CDR3 runs 14 residues. The germline V and J ends were trimmed by 7 bases and 8 bases, with 17 bases remaining between them. CDR3 residues: CASTWALTSGELFF. CDR3 nucleotide sequence: TGTGCCAGTACCTGGGCACTTACGTCAGGGGAGCTGTTTTTT. The entire variable domain, with the rest obtained from reference TRBV19 and TRBJ2-2, is as follows: DGGITQSPKYLFRKEGQNVTLSCEQNLNHDAMYWYRQDPGQGLRLIYYSQIVNDFQKGDIAEGYSVSREKKESFPLTVTSAQKNPTAFYLCASTWALTSGELFFGEGSRLTVL.

This clone was observed a few times. The chain carries TRBV5-1 and TRBJ2-5; weak D call: TRBD1 (6 bases). Trimming cost V 1 base and J 1 base, with 11 bases left between them. The CDR3 is made up of 15 amino acids. Germline V gives CDR1 SGHRS, CDR2 YFSETQ. The chain's CDR3 is CASSLRSRGQETQYF. The CDR3 DNA follows: TGCGCCAGCAGCTTGAGGTCCAGGGGCCAAGAGACCCAGTACTTC. The variable domain in full, completed from reference TRBV5-1 and TRBJ2-5, reads KAGVTQTPRYLIKTRGQQVTLSCSPISGHRSVSWYQQTPGQGLQFLFEYFSETQRNKGNFPGRFSGRQFSNSRSEMNVSTLELGDSALYLCASSLRSRGQETQYFGPGTRLLVL.

The sample holds one count of this clone. The gene calls are TRBV19 and TRBJ2-7; 7 bases are a match to TRBD1. The CDR3 spans 14 residues. Germline trimming cut 4 bases from V and 5 bases from J; bases unmatched to any gene: 8. The germline V gene encodes CDR1 LNHDA and CDR2 SQIVND (reference sequence). The CDR3: CASSNQGGRNEQYF. The DNA of the CDR3 is TGTGCCAGTAGTAATCAAGGGGGCAGGAACGAGCAGTACTTC.

The chain joins TRBV6-6 to TRBJ1-2, with 8 nucleotides matching TRBD1. The length of the CDR3 is 13 residues. V shed 7 bases, J shed 5 bases, and the junction held 6 bases outside the gene matches. The germline CDR1 and CDR2 sequences are MNHNY and SVGAGI (reference sequence). The CDR3 sequence is CASTGRGLYGYTF. In DNA form, the CDR3 reads TGTGCCAGCACGGGCAGGGGGCTTTATGGCTACACCTTC.

V is TRBV5-4 and J is TRBJ1-2; possible D gene TRBD1, 5 bases. Trimming cost V 4 bases and J 2 bases, with 15 bases left between them. The CDR3 is made up of 15 amino acids. Germline assignment: CDR1 SGHNT and CDR2 YYREEE (reference sequence). For the CDR3, the DNA is TGTGCCAGCAGCGCAAAGGGGACTCAGAACTATGGCTACACCTTC. Its translation is CASSAKGTQNYGYTF.

V usage is TRBV2 and J usage is TRBJ2-1; D unresolved. In germline, CDR1 is SNHLY, CDR2 FYNNEI. There are 15 residues in the CDR3. With 6 bases removed from V and 8 bases from J, the gap between germline ends came to 20 bases. CDR3 amino acids: CASSRDNQHSDEQFF. CDR3 nucleotide sequence: TGTGCCAGCAGCCGAGACAATCAACACAGTGATGAGCAGTTCTTC.

The chain is built from TRBV2 and TRBJ2-6, with TRBD1 matching 7 bases. CDR3 length: 15 amino acids. CDR1 SNHLY and CDR2 FYNNEI come from the germline V gene. With V trimmed by 5 bases and J by 5 bases, 6 bases remained unmatched. The CDR3 protein is CASSNRGSRANVLTF. The CDR3 DNA sequence: TGTGCCAGCAGTAACAGGGGTTCAAGGGCCAACGTCCTGACTTTC. Variable domain in full (rest from reference TRBV2 and TRBJ2-6): EPEVTQTPSHQVTQMGQEVILRCVPISNHLYFYWYRQILGQKVEFLVSFYNNEISEKSEIFDDQFSVERPDGSNFTLKIRSTKLEDSAMYFCASSNRGSRANVLTFGAGSRLTVL.

This rearrangement joins TRBV11-2 to TRBJ2-3, with TRBD1 matching 9 bases. With 6 bases clipped from V and 0 bases from J, the junction kept 7 bases outside the gene matches. The CDR3 is made up of 16 amino acids. CDR1 SGHAT and CDR2 FQNNGV come from the germline V gene. The CDR3 protein is CASSAGTGTSTDTQYF. The CDR3 DNA reads as TGTGCCAGCAGTGCCGGGACAGGGACTAGCACAGATACGCAGTATTTT.

The chain is built from TRBV9 and TRBJ2-2, with 7 bases that match TRBD1. The CDR3 consists of 13 residues. J was trimmed by 0 bases and V by 10 bases; bases with no gene match: 3. Germline CDR1 SGDLS, CDR2 YYNGEE. The CDR3 DNA follows: TGTGCCGGCCAGGGGGCGAACACCGGGGAGCTGTTTTTT. Protein: CAGQGANTGELFF.

In its sample, this clone was seen a few times. The chain uses TRBV19 and TRBJ2-5, with TRBD1 identical over 7 bases. Losses at the gene ends were 6 bases for V and 1 base for J; bases not matched to a gene: 11. The CDR3 has 16 residues. The germline CDR1 and CDR2 sequences are LNHDA and SQIVND (reference sequence). The DNA of the CDR3 is TGTGCCAGTAGGGGGACAGCCTTGGTGACCCAAGAGACCCAGTACTTC. This sequence encodes CASRGTALVTQETQYF.

V usage is TRBV12-3 or TRBV12-4 and J usage is TRBJ2-5; 7 positions match TRBD1. V lost 6 bases and J lost 4; bases outside the gene matches: 5. This CDR3 has 13 residues. The CDR3, as DNA: TGTGCCAGCAGCCCCAACAGGGGAGAGACCCAGTACTTC. Amino acids: CASSPNRGETQYF.

The CDR3 is CASSWGGGRESQETQYF. The DNA for the CDR3 is TGTGCCAGCAGCTGGGGTGGAGGGCGGGAGAGCCAAGAGACCCAGTACTTC. The V call is TRBV5-6, the J call TRBJ2-5, with 7 positions matching TRBD2. The V gene's germline CDR1 is SGHDT and CDR2 YYEEEE. The CDR3 has 17 residues. The J segment lost 1 base and the V segment lost 3 bases, leaving 12 bases of the junction unmatched.

This clone was observed once. The chain combines TRBV6-5 with TRBJ2-6; D unresolved. The CDR3 extends over 15 amino acids. In germline, CDR1 is MNHEY, CDR2 SVGAGI. V was shortened by 2 bases and J by 3 bases, with 8 bases between the two germline ends. Here the CDR3 DNA reads TGTGCCAGCAGTTACCAGATGATTGGGGCCAACGTCCTGACTTTC. Encoded protein: CASSYQMIGANVLTF.

This clone was observed once. The chain couples TRBV14 to TRBJ2-7; maybe TRBD2 (6 bases). V was pared by 0 bases and J by 7 bases, with 19 bases between. The CDR3 totals 16 residues. Germline V gene sequence: CDR1 SGHDN, CDR2 FVKESK. CDR3 nucleotide sequence: TGTGCCAGCAGCCAAGACGCGGCGGGATGGGCGGGGGAGCAGTACTTC. It translates to CASSQDAAGWAGEQYF.

The gene calls are TRBV5-1 and TRBJ2-3, with 16 positions matching TRBD2. CDR3 length: 18 amino acids. Trimming removed 0 bases from V and 5 bases from J; junction bases left unmatched: 6. Germline V gene data show CDR1 as SGHRS and CDR2 as YFSETQ. The CDR3 reads CASSLGDGTSGRGDTQYF. CDR3 bases: TGCGCCAGCAGCTTGGGAGATGGGACTAGCGGGAGGGGAGATACGCAGTATTTT. The variable domain in full, with the rest retrieved from reference TRBV5-1 and TRBJ2-3, is KAGVTQTPRYLIKTRGQQVTLSCSPISGHRSVSWYQQTPGQGLQFLFEYFSETQRNKGNFPGRFSGRQFSNSRSEMNVSTLELGDSALYLCASSLGDGTSGRGDTQYFGPGTRLTVL.

This chain uses TRBV7-3 with TRBJ2-7; 10 bases align to TRBD1. This CDR3 has 13 residues. CDR1 and CDR2 (germline): SGHTA, FQGTGA. V was pared by 5 bases and J by 13 bases, with 11 bases of the junction left unmatched. CDR3 sequence: CASSAGQGGLRYF. In DNA, the CDR3 is TGTGCCAGCAGCGCTGGACAGGGGGGCCTTCGATACTTC.

The chain's CDR3 is CASSPNGGSEKLFF. The CDR3 DNA reads TGCGCCAGCAGCCCCAACGGGGGGTCGGAAAAACTGTTTTTT. The rearrangement links TRBV5-1 to TRBJ1-4, with a weak D call TRBD1 (5 bases). The CDR3 is 14 residues long. V gave up 4 bases and J gave up 8 bases, with 15 bases separating them. Per the germline V gene, CDR1 is SGHRS and CDR2 is YFSETQ. Looking up the rest from reference TRBV5-1 and TRBJ1-4 gives the full variable domain: KAGVTQTPRYLIKTRGQQVTLSCSPISGHRSVSWYQQTPGQGLQFLFEYFSETQRNKGNFPGRFSGRQFSNSRSEMNVSTLELGDSALYLCASSPNGGSEKLFFGSGTQLSVL.